These 10 T cell receptor beta chains were all obtained from the same sample, sequenced in a study of T-cell reconstitution after alpha-beta-depleted transplantation in children. For TCRbeta, the library was prepared with unique molecular identifiers. Via MiXCR, TCRdb re-called the PCR reads, giving one row per CDR3 protein. The table lists 550,000 to 600,000 distinct CDR3 sequences, roughly 23% of them singletons. Source: PBMCs, mostly from graft donor cells, taken 360 days after TCRalphabeta/CD19-depleted stem cell transplant. Receptors were obtained from a boy under three years old who had a stem cell transplant for acute myeloid leukemia, so the T cells may come from the graft donor.

This clonotype has a handful of counts. The chain couples TRBV6-5 to TRBJ2-7; 8 positions match TRBD1. The germline V gene encodes CDR1 MNHEY and CDR2 SVGAGI. With 2 bases clipped from V and 4 bases from J, the junction kept 10 bases outside the gene matches. The CDR3 consists of 16 residues. CDR3 nucleotide sequence: TGTGCCAGCAGTTACCTCGGACAGGGAGGTCCGTACGAGCAGTACTTC. Protein product: CASSYLGQGGPYEQYF.

J is TRBJ2-2 and V is TRBV4-2, with D perhaps matching TRBD1 or TRBD2 (5 bases each). Germline assignment: CDR1 LGHNA and CDR2 YNFKEQ. The V end was cut by 0 bases, the J end by 0 bases, with 23 bases between. This CDR3 has 21 amino acids. This chain's CDR3 is CASSQDEGLAPYLANTGELFF. The CDR3 DNA is TGTGCCAGCAGCCAAGATGAGGGGCTAGCTCCCTACCTTGCGAACACCGGGGAGCTGTTTTTT.

This clonotype was recorded a few times. The chain joins TRBV10-3 to TRBJ2-5, with D possibly being TRBD1 (6 bases). The germline gives CDR1 ENHRY, CDR2 SYGVKD. This CDR3 is built from 13 residues. The V end lost 9 bases, the J end lost 1 base, and 12 bases lay between the germline ends. The CDR3 spells CAMQPGVQETQYF. The DNA for the CDR3 is TGTGCCATGCAACCAGGGGTCCAAGAGACCCAGTACTTC.

The chain links TRBV27 to TRBJ2-3; D is unclear. V lost 5 bases, J lost 6 bases, and 21 bases lay in between. Looked up from germline, CDR1 is MNHEY and CDR2 is SMNVEV (reference sequence). The CDR3 runs to 16 residues. The CDR3 here is CASSPFLSPPLDTQYF. Written as DNA, the CDR3 is TGTGCCAGCAGTCCCTTCCTTAGCCCCCCCTTGGATACGCAGTATTTT.

The CDR3 coding sequence is TGCGCCAGCAGCTTGGGTGTAGGGATCGATCGATCGGATGAGCAGTTCTTC. It yields the protein CASSLGVGIDRSDEQFF. The rearrangement links TRBV5-1 to TRBJ2-1; no reliable D call. Deletions cut 0 bases from V and 8 bases from J, with 21 bases between. The CDR3 has 17 amino acids. The germline CDR1 and CDR2 sequences are SGHRS and YFSETQ.

V gene TRBV28 combines with J gene TRBJ2-7; D gene ambiguous. CDR1 and CDR2 (germline): MDHEN, SYDVKM. With 6 bases removed from V and 7 bases from J, the gap between germline ends came to 16 bases. This CDR3 contains 13 residues. CDR3 in DNA: TGTGCCAGCAGCGGACCCCCTTTGGGGGAGCAGTACGTC. Translation: CASSGPPLGEQYV.

This clonotype was seen ten or more times. This rearrangement joins TRBV5-1 to TRBJ2-1; TRBD1 aligns across 10 bases. Germline loops: CDR1 SGHRS, CDR2 YFSETQ. With V trimmed by 3 bases and J by 6 bases, 6 bases remained unmatched. There are 15 residues in the CDR3. The CDR3 region is CASSWGTGDINEQFF. CDR3 coding DNA: TGCGCCAGCAGCTGGGGGACAGGGGACATCAATGAGCAGTTCTTC.

This sequence joins TRBV10-3 and TRBJ2-5; possibly TRBD2 for D (6 bases). The V end was cut by 0 bases, the J end by 4 bases, with 15 bases between. The germline CDR1 and CDR2 sequences are ENHRY and SYGVKD. The CDR3 sequence is 16 residues long. CDR3 nucleotide sequence: TGTGCCATCAGTGAGTCTCGACTAGTAACAGGAGAGACCCAGTACTTC. Encoded protein: CAISESRLVTGETQYF.

This clonotype was counted between two and nine times. This rearrangement joins TRBV6-5 to TRBJ1-1; D is possibly TRBD1 (6 bases). CDR1 MNHEY and CDR2 SVGAGI come from the germline V gene. Trimming removed 6 bases at V and 4 bases at J, with 18 bases between. The CDR3 covers 15 residues. CDR3 DNA: TGTGCCAGCAGCTACCTGCAGGGGAGTGGCACTGAAGCTTTCTTT. Its protein is CASSYLQGSGTEAFF.

This clonotype turned up a few times. The chain recombines TRBV6-5 with TRBJ2-1, with 11 bases that match TRBD2. The CDR3 consists of 17 residues. Germline-derived CDR1 and CDR2 are MNHEY and SVGAGI. With 5 bases clipped from V and 1 base from J, the junction kept 7 bases outside the gene matches. CDR3 nucleotides: TGTGCCAGCAGTAACACTAGCGGGGGTCTATCCTACAATGAGCAGTTCTTC. Amino acid sequence: CASSNTSGGLSYNEQFF.